This T cell receptor (beta chain) was obtained from a study of a mutant IDH1 vaccine in newly diagnosed glioma. Only in-frame clones appear in the TCRdb table, and some are missing; sequencing was by immunoSEQ multiplex PCR. Of roughly 60,000 clones listed, about 80% are singletons. The ends were cut back, 4 bases at V and 5 bases at J, with 23 bases in the middle. Per germline, CDR1 WSHSY and CDR2 SAAADI. The CDR3 runs to 18 residues. Stated time point: week 11, during vaccination. Doses of 300 ug of mutant IDH1 20-mer peptide were given with topical imiquimod. In regard to this clone: What it binds is unknown.

The receptor was isolated from a man younger than 40 with glioma. The rearrangement joins TRBV10-2 to TRBJ1-4, with unresolved D. The sample was PBMCs, taken from a glioma patient whose treatment included an IDH1 peptide vaccine. The CDR3 DNA sequence: TGCGCCAGCAGTGTAGGGTTTAGGGCCACTTGGCGCAATGAAAAACTGTTTTTT. Protein product: CASSVGFRATWRNEKLFF.